The 8 T cell receptor beta chains presented below share a single source sample, sequenced in a study of cytomegalovirus exposure and HLA in healthy donors. Sequencing used immunoSEQ multiplex PCR; TCRdb keeps in-frame clones, though not all of them. The data hold over 100,000 clones, with around 89% observed a single time. Sequenced material: PBMCs. The receptors originated from a young woman in good health and CMV-seropositive.

Here the CDR3 reads CASRDLGTAIVAEAFF. The CDR3 coding sequence is TGTGCCAGCAGGGACCTTGGGACAGCTATAGTCGCTGAAGCTTTCTTT. This rearrangement joins TRBV27 to TRBJ1-1, with 7 bases matching TRBD1. After removal of 6 bases from V and 6 bases from J, the junction contained 16 bases not matched to a gene. The CDR3 extends over 16 amino acids. Germline assignment: CDR1 MNHEY and CDR2 SMNVEV (reference sequence).

The chain combines TRBV6-6 with TRBJ2-5; tentatively, D is TRBD1 (6 bases). The CDR3 has 14 amino acids. V was pared by 2 bases and J by 2 bases, with 9 bases between. Germline V CDR1 and CDR2: MNHNY, SVGAGI (reference sequence). The CDR3 spells CASSYGQFQETQYF. CDR3 bases: TGTGCCAGCAGTTACGGACAGTTTCAAGAGACCCAGTACTTC.

This chain connects TRBV29-1 to TRBJ2-7; perhaps TRBD1 as D (6 bases). This CDR3 contains 13 residues. Trimming cost V 5 bases and J 2 bases, with 13 bases left between them. Germline CDR1 reads SQVTM; CDR2 reads ANQGSEA. Here the CDR3 reads CSVWTDFTYEQYF. CDR3 sequence (DNA): TGCAGCGTTTGGACAGATTTCACCTACGAGCAGTACTTC.

The rearrangement links TRBV5-6 to TRBJ1-2; 8 positions match TRBD1. The CDR3 has 14 amino acids. V dropped 2 bases and J dropped 8; count of bases not matched to a gene: 8. Germline assignment: CDR1 SGHDT and CDR2 YYEEEE. This chain's CDR3 is CASSLSDRVGGYTF. The CDR3 DNA reads TGTGCCAGCAGCTTATCGGACAGGGTAGGAGGCTACACCTTC. The entire variable domain, with the rest obtained from reference TRBV5-6 and TRBJ1-2, is as follows: DAGVTQSPTHLIKTRGQQVTLRCSPKSGHDTVSWYQQALGQGPQFIFQYYEEEERQRGNFPDRFSGHQFPNYSSELNVNALLLGDSALYLCASSLSDRVGGYTFGSGTRLTVV.

The chain recombines TRBV5-1 with TRBJ1-2; the D is unclear. Per the germline V gene, CDR1 is SGHRS and CDR2 is YFSETQ. Trimming took off 4 bases at V and 7 bases at J, with 11 bases between the two ends. CDR3 length: 12 amino acids. The CDR3 DNA reads TGCGCCAGCAGCGCGGGAGGTATTGGCTACACCTTC. Encoded protein: CASSAGGIGYTF.

The chain carries TRBV5-6 and TRBJ1-2; the match to TRBD1 covers 7 bases. CDR1 is SGHDT, CDR2 YYEEEE, per germline. Trimming took 5 bases from V and 5 from J; bases not matched to a gene: 15. The length of the CDR3 is 16 residues. CDR3 region: CASRRNLQGRRYGYTF. In DNA, the CDR3 is TGTGCCAGCAGACGGAACCTACAGGGGCGTAGGTATGGCTACACCTTC.

The genes are TRBV21-1 and TRBJ1-5; the D call of TRBD1 is as the table states it, not checked on the DNA. TRBV21-1 counts as a pseudogene. The CDR3 has 17 amino acids. The DNA of the CDR3 is TGTGCCAGCAGCAAAATCCGTATAGGACAGGTACATCAGCCCCAGCATTTT. Its translation is CASSKIRIGQVHQPQHF.

This clone was recorded a few times. This chain connects TRBV4-2 to TRBJ2-7; 9 bases are shared with TRBD2. Germline loops: CDR1 LGHNA, CDR2 YNFKEQ. The CDR3 consists of 17 residues. J was trimmed by 7 bases and V by 0 bases; bases with no gene match: 13. The CDR3 bases are TGTGCCAGCAGCCAAGATTTCCAGCGGGAGGAACCTAGGGAGCAGTACTTC. Translation gives CASSQDFQREEPREQYF.